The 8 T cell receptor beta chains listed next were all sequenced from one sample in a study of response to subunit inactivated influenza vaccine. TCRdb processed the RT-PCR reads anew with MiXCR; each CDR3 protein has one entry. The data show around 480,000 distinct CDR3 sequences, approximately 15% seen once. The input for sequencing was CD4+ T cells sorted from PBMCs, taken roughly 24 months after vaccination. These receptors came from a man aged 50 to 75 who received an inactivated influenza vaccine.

The CDR3 region is CASSATGLQETQYF. In DNA, the CDR3 is TGTGCCAGCAGTGCGACCGGCCTCCAAGAGACCCAGTACTTC. The chain uses TRBV12-3 or TRBV12-4 and TRBJ2-5; D is unresolved. The germline V and J ends were trimmed by 5 bases and 1 base, with 11 bases remaining between them. CDR3 length: 14 residues.

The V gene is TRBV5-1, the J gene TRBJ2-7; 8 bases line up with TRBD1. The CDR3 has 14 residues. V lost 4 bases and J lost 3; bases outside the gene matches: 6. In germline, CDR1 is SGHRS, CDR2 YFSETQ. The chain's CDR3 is CASSQQGGNYEQYF. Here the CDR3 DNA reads TGCGCCAGCAGCCAACAGGGGGGAAACTACGAGCAGTACTTC.

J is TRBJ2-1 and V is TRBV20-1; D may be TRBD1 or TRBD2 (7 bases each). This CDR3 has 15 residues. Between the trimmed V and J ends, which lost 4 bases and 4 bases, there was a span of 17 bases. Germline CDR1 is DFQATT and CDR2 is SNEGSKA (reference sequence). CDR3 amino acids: CSAMGGTADYNEQFF. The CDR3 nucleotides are TGCAGTGCTATGGGGGGGACAGCGGATTACAATGAGCAGTTCTTC.

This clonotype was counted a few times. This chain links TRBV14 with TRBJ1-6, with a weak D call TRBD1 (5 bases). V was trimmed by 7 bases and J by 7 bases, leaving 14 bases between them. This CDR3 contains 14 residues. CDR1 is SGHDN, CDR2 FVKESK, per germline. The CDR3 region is CASNQGARNSPLHF. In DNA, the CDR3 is TGTGCCAGCAATCAAGGGGCGAGGAATTCACCCCTCCACTTT. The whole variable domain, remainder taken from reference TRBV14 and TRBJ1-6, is EAGVTQFPSHSVIEKGQTVTLRCDPISGHDNLYWYRRVMGKEIKFLLHFVKESKQDESGMPNNRFLAERTGGTYSTLKVQPAELEDSGVYFCASNQGARNSPLHFGNGTRLTVT.

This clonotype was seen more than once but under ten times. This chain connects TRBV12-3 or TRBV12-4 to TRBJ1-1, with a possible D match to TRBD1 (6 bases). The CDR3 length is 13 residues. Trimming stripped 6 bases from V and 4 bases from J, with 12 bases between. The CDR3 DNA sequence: TGTGCCAGCAGCCGAAGGGGGACCACTGAAGCTTTCTTT. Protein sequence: CASSRRGTTEAFF.

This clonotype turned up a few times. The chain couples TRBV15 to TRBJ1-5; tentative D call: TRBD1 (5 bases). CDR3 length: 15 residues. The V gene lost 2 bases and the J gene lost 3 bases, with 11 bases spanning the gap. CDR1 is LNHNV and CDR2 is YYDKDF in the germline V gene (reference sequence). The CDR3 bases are TGTGCCACCAGCAGATCCGGGACCAACAATCAGCCCCAGCATTTT. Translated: CATSRSGTNNQPQHF.

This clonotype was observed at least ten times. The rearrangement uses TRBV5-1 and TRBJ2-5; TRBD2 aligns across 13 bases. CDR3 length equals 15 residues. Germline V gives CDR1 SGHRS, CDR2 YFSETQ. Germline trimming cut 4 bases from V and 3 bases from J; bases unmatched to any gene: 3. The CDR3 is CASSDGTSGKETQYF. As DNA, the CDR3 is TGCGCCAGCAGCGATGGGACTAGCGGGAAAGAGACCCAGTACTTC.

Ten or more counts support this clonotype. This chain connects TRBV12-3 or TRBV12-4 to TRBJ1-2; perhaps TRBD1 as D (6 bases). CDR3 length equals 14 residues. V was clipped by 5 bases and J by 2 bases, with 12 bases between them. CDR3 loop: CASSEDRGNYGYTF. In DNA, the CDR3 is TGTGCCAGCAGTGAGGACAGAGGCAACTATGGCTACACCTTC.